These 16 T cell receptor beta chains were all obtained from the same sample, sequenced in a study of blood T cell repertoires in COVID-19. Libraries were prepared by immunoSEQ multiplex PCR; TCRdb keeps only in-frame clonotypes and omits some of them. The sample yields 300,000 to 500,000 clones, roughly 88% seen once. Sequenced: PBMCs or T cells enriched from blood (not recorded which). Receptors were obtained from a woman aged 25 to 45 with acute COVID-19.

The chain joins TRBV5-4 to TRBJ1-1; D is undetermined. Deletions cut 4 bases from V and 0 bases from J, with 7 bases between. This CDR3 has 13 amino acids. Germline CDR1 and CDR2: SGHNT and YYREEE (reference sequence). The CDR3 loop is CASSTGMNTEAFF. The CDR3 coding sequence is TGTGCCAGCAGCACCGGGATGAACACTGAAGCTTTCTTT.

V is TRBV11-1 and J is TRBJ1-4; TRBD1 is a possible D gene (5 bases). CDR3 size: 14 residues. Germline values: CDR1 SGHAT, CDR2 FQDESV (reference sequence). V was trimmed by 5 bases and J by 1 base, leaving 8 bases between them. CDR3 coding DNA: TGTGCCAGCAGCGCCGGGGGAACTAATGAAAAACTGTTTTTT. Amino acids: CASSAGGTNEKLFF.

This clone was detected a few times. The rearrangement links TRBV7-2 to TRBJ2-3, with D perhaps matching TRBD2 (5 bases). V was pared by 7 bases and J by 1 base, with 12 bases between. CDR1 and CDR2 (germline): SGHTA, FQGNSA. The CDR3 runs to 14 residues. The CDR3 protein is CASTQSGGTDTQYF. Written as DNA, the CDR3 is TGTGCCAGCACCCAGTCCGGGGGCACAGATACGCAGTATTTT.

This clone was observed once. The gene calls are TRBV18 and TRBJ1-3; possibly TRBD1 for D (5 bases). V lost 2 bases to trimming and J lost 0 bases, with 8 bases between them. The CDR3 loop spans 15 amino acids. Germline CDR1 reads KGHSH; CDR2 reads LQKENI. The CDR3 region has the DNA TGTGCCAGCTCACCAATGGGGCCCTCTGGAAACACCATATATTTT. Protein product: CASSPMGPSGNTIYF.

J is TRBJ2-3 and V is TRBV7-3; TRBD1 aligns across 7 bases. Germline CDR1 is SGHTA and CDR2 is FQGTGA. The V gene end was trimmed by 5 bases and the J gene end by 2 bases; junction bases not matched to a gene: 4. This CDR3 contains 14 residues. The CDR3 spells CASSIGQATDTQYF. CDR3 sequence (DNA): TGTGCCAGCAGCATCGGACAGGCCACAGATACGCAGTATTTT. Full variable domain (remainder filled in from reference TRBV7-3 and TRBJ2-3): GAGVSQTPSNKVTEKGKYVELRCDPISGHTALYWYRQSLGQGPEFLIYFQGTGAADDSGLPNDRFFAVRPEGSVSTLKIQRTERGDSAVYLCASSIGQATDTQYFGPGTRLTVL.

Here the CDR3 DNA reads TGTGCCAGCAGCAACAAAAATTGGGAGACCCAGTACTTC. This sequence encodes CASSNKNWETQYF. J is TRBJ2-5 and V is TRBV5-6, with unresolved D. V gave up 4 bases and J gave up 5 bases, with 12 bases separating them. Germline V gives CDR1 SGHDT, CDR2 YYEEEE. This CDR3 has 13 residues.

V gene TRBV7-2 combines with J gene TRBJ2-5; D gene ambiguous. Germline V gives CDR1 SGHTA, CDR2 FQGNSA. This CDR3 has 13 amino acids. The V end was cut by 6 bases, the J end by 5 bases, with 13 bases between. The chain's CDR3 is CASSPTLRETQYF. CDR3 nucleotides: TGTGCCAGCAGTCCTACCCTACGGGAGACCCAGTACTTC.

The rearrangement uses TRBV4-1 and TRBJ2-5, with D unclear. This CDR3 spans 15 amino acids. The V gene's germline CDR1 is MGHRA and CDR2 YSYEKL. V was pared by 1 base and J by 6 bases, with 15 bases between. This CDR3 is CASSQALQAPQTQYF. CDR3 in DNA: TGCGCCAGCAGCCAAGCGCTCCAGGCCCCGCAGACCCAGTACTTC.

The chain has TRBV6-2 or TRBV6-3 and TRBJ2-6, with D possibly TRBD1 on 6 matching bases. This CDR3 comprises 15 residues. Germline V gene data show CDR1 as MNHEY and CDR2 as SVGEGT. Trimming took 5 bases from V and 2 from J, leaving 10 bases between them. CDR3 DNA sequence: TGTGCCAGCAGTACGACAGGACCTGGGGCCAACGTCCTGACTTTC. The encoded protein is CASSTTGPGANVLTF.

The rearrangement links TRBV10-2 to TRBJ2-7; weak D call: TRBD2 (6 bases). V lost 3 bases and J 5 bases, leaving 17 bases between the germline ends. Germline lookup yields CDR1 WSHSY and CDR2 SAAADI. The CDR3 covers 15 residues. The CDR3 sequence is CASSDLVGGKNEQYF. CDR3 DNA: TGCGCCAGCAGTGATTTAGTTGGGGGGAAGAACGAGCAGTACTTC.

The chain recombines TRBV5-1 with TRBJ1-2; 9 nucleotides align to TRBD1. The CDR3 consists of 14 residues. Looked up from germline, CDR1 is SGHRS and CDR2 is YFSETQ. V trimming: 3 bases; J trimming: 5 bases; junction bases outside the gene matches: 5. As DNA, the CDR3 is TGCGCCAGCAGCTCGGACAGGGGCCGTTATGGCTACACCTTC. Translation gives CASSSDRGRYGYTF. The full variable domain, its missing parts supplied by reference TRBV5-1 and TRBJ1-2, is KAGVTQTPRYLIKTRGQQVTLSCSPISGHRSVSWYQQTPGQGLQFLFEYFSETQRNKGNFPGRFSGRQFSNSRSEMNVSTLELGDSALYLCASSSDRGRYGYTFGSGTRLTVV.

The CDR3 DNA follows: TGTGCCACCAGCAGAGACGGCGGATTCACAGATACGCAGTATTTT. Translated, it gives CATSRDGGFTDTQYF. The chain carries TRBV15 and TRBJ2-3; D remains ambiguous. This CDR3 contains 15 residues. Germline CDR1 and CDR2: LNHNV and YYDKDF (reference sequence). Trimming shortened V by 0 bases and J by 2 bases, and 9 bases separated the two germline ends.

In its sample, this clone was seen once. J is TRBJ2-7 and V is TRBV10-2; no firm D call. Germline V gene lookup returns CDR1 WSHSY and CDR2 SAAADI. V was cut by 7 bases and J by 1 base, with 5 bases left in between. This CDR3 region has 11 residues. CDR3 coding DNA: TGCGCCAGCACCCCATCCTACGAGCAGTACTTC. Amino acids: CASTPSYEQYF.

This chain connects TRBV4-1 to TRBJ2-4; 10 nucleotides match TRBD1. The CDR3 has 18 residues. The trim removed 1 base at V and 0 bases at J, leaving 6 bases unmatched. CDR1 MGHRA and CDR2 YSYEKL come from the germline V gene. As DNA, the CDR3 is TGCGCCAGCAGCCAAGTGGGGGGACAGGGGCTAGCCAAAAACATTCAGTACTTC. Its translation is CASSQVGGQGLAKNIQYF.

The V call is TRBV4-2, the J call TRBJ1-3; D uncertain. Trimming left V 1 base short and J 0 bases short, with 13 bases between. CDR1 and CDR2 from the germline V gene are LGHNA and YNFKEQ. This CDR3 region has 17 residues. The CDR3 bases are TGTGCCAGCAGCCAAGGTATGGCATCTGCCTCTGGAAACACCATATATTTT. Translating it yields CASSQGMASASGNTIYF.

The V and J genes are TRBV6-1 and TRBJ2-7, with 10 bases matching TRBD2. The germline gives CDR1 MNHNS, CDR2 SASEGT. The CDR3 has 17 residues. Trimming removed 0 bases from V and 4 bases from J; junction bases left unmatched: 9. The CDR3 protein is CASSEAIGLAGVYEQYF. DNA of the CDR3: TGTGCCAGCAGTGAAGCGATAGGGCTAGCGGGGGTTTACGAGCAGTACTTC.